The next 18 T cell receptor beta chains were all read from a single sample in a study of T cell responses to AZD1222 COVID-19 vaccine. This table comes from immunoSEQ multiplex PCR, and its TCRdb copy is limited to in-frame clones, with some not included. The sample includes 95,000 or so clones, roughly 89% of them seen just once. The sequences come from peripheral blood, collected on day 0 of MenACWY control vaccination. The receptor source for this set is an adult in good health.

The chain combines TRBV7-8 with TRBJ1-5; D unclear. CDR3 length: 15 residues. The germline V gene has CDR1 SGHVS and CDR2 FQNEAQ. Between the trimmed V and J ends, which lost 2 bases and 4 bases, there was a span of 12 bases. The CDR3 coding sequence is TGTGCCAGCAGCTTAAGTTTTGGGGTTAATCAGCCCCAGCATTTT. This gives the protein CASSLSFGVNQPQHF.

CDR3 in amino acids: CASGYVLAGGPVRETQYF. The CDR3 DNA reads TGTGCCAGCGGTTATGTGCTAGCGGGGGGGCCCGTCAGGGAGACCCAGTACTTC. The V and J genes are TRBV7-3 and TRBJ2-5; 12 bases map to TRBD2. CDR1 SGHTA and CDR2 FQGTGA come from the germline V gene. The CDR3 has 18 amino acids. Trimming took 8 bases from V and 5 from J; bases not matched to a gene: 18.

The chain recombines TRBV19 with TRBJ2-1; TRBD1 aligns across 7 bases. Per the germline V gene, CDR1 is LNHDA and CDR2 is SQIVND (reference sequence). The CDR3 loop spans 15 amino acids. V shed 2 bases and J 4 bases; nucleotides not matched to a gene: 5. The CDR3 loop reads CASSIKGALYNEQFF. CDR3 coding DNA: TGTGCCAGTAGTATAAAGGGGGCTTTGTACAATGAGCAGTTCTTC.

The genes are TRBV11-2 and TRBJ2-1; D is unclear. Germline CDR1 SGHAT, CDR2 FQNNGV. Trimming removed 5 bases from V and 6 bases from J, with 17 bases in between. CDR3 length equals 15 residues. The CDR3 here is CASSPRSPNLNEQFF. Written as DNA, the CDR3 is TGTGCCAGCAGCCCTCGGTCACCCAACCTCAATGAGCAGTTCTTC.

The chain has TRBV18 and TRBJ1-5; D might be TRBD1 (6 bases). CDR1 is KGHSH, CDR2 LQKENI, per germline. Trimming took 4 bases from V and 5 from J, leaving 12 bases between them. The CDR3 loop spans 14 amino acids. The CDR3 spells CASSRQQGDQPQHF. The CDR3 DNA reads TGTGCCAGCTCACGCCAACAGGGAGATCAGCCCCAGCATTTT.

The chain employs TRBV6-2 or TRBV6-3 and TRBJ2-2; tentative D call: TRBD2 (5 bases). Trimming left V 2 bases short and J 7 bases short, with 11 bases between. Germline loops: CDR1 MNHEY, CDR2 SVGEGT. The length of the CDR3 is 14 residues. The chain's CDR3 is CASSYLRRGGELFF. DNA of the CDR3: TGTGCCAGCAGTTACCTTAGACGGGGCGGGGAGCTGTTTTTT.

The CDR3 DNA follows: TGTGCCAGCAGCCCCCCGGACAGGGCGGGTTACGAGCAGTACTTC. This encodes CASSPPDRAGYEQYF. The chain uses TRBV7-9 and TRBJ2-7; TRBD1 matches 8 bases. CDR1 and CDR2 (germline): SEHNR, FQNEAQ (reference sequence). Germline trimming cut 5 bases from V and 4 bases from J; bases unmatched to any gene: 10. This CDR3 contains 15 residues.

This clone has just a few counts. The chain has TRBV11-3 and TRBJ2-1; D is possibly TRBD1 or TRBD2 (5 bases each). The CDR3 extends over 14 amino acids. With 1 base removed from V and 6 bases from J, the gap between germline ends came to 10 bases. Germline CDR1 SGHNT, CDR2 YENEEA. As DNA, the CDR3 is TGTGCCAGCAGCTTAGCAGGTGGGGGCAATGAGCAGTTCTTC. This encodes CASSLAGGGNEQFF.

V is TRBV18 and J is TRBJ1-1; the D gene is possibly TRBD1 (5 bases). CDR3 length: 14 residues. V lost 0 bases, J lost 1 base, and 6 bases lay in between. CDR1 KGHSH and CDR2 LQKENI come from the germline V gene. CDR3 residues: CASSPPGGNTEAFF. In DNA, the CDR3 is TGTGCCAGCTCACCACCTGGGGGGAACACTGAAGCTTTCTTT.

About this clone: This sample also contains other DNA sequences that code for the same CDR3. The rearrangement uses TRBV30 and TRBJ1-5; D uncertain. V gave up 2 bases and J gave up 1 base, with 6 bases separating them. Per the germline V gene, CDR1 is GTSNPN and CDR2 is SVGIG (reference sequence). The CDR3 is made up of 13 amino acids. The CDR3 coding sequence is TGTGCCTGGAGTCCAGACAGCAATCAGCCCCAGCATTTT. Protein product: CAWSPDSNQPQHF.

The chain recombines TRBV12-5 with TRBJ1-6; D unresolved. The germline V gene encodes CDR1 LGHNT and CDR2 FRNRAP. The CDR3 extends over 15 amino acids. Trimming shortened V by 6 bases and J by 5 bases, and 14 bases separated the two germline ends. CDR3: CASGMGSVNNSPLHF. In DNA form, the CDR3 reads TGTGCTAGTGGGATGGGTTCGGTCAATAATTCACCCCTCCACTTT.

This clone has ten or more counts. This sequence joins TRBV24-1 and TRBJ2-3; 13 bases fit TRBD2. The CDR3 extends over 16 amino acids. Trimming removed 4 bases from V and 1 base from J; junction bases left unmatched: 1. Germline CDR1 and CDR2: KGHDR and SFDVKD. CDR3 DNA sequence: TGTGCCACCAGTGAGGGGACTAGCGGGGGCACAGATACGCAGTATTTT. Amino acid sequence: CATSEGTSGGTDTQYF.

The chain employs TRBV19 and TRBJ2-3, with 8 bases matching TRBD1. Germline V gives CDR1 LNHDA, CDR2 SQIVND (reference sequence). This CDR3 spans 15 amino acids. J lost 6 bases, V lost 0 bases, and 5 bases had no gene match. CDR3 amino acids: CASSIEGTGGDTQYF. DNA of the CDR3: TGTGCCAGTAGTATAGAAGGGACAGGAGGCGATACGCAGTATTTT. The variable domain in full, with the rest retrieved from reference TRBV19 and TRBJ2-3, is DGGITQSPKYLFRKEGQNVTLSCEQNLNHDAMYWYRQDPGQGLRLIYYSQIVNDFQKGDIAEGYSVSREKKESFPLTVTSAQKNPTAFYLCASSIEGTGGDTQYFGPGTRLTVL.

J is TRBJ1-5 and V is TRBV28, with 9 nucleotides matching TRBD1. V trimming: 1 base; J trimming: 5 bases; junction bases outside the gene matches: 6. In germline, CDR1 is MDHEN, CDR2 SYDVKM. The CDR3 spans 16 residues. CDR3 protein: CASSLSGTGMHQPQHF. The CDR3 nucleotides read TGTGCCAGCAGTTTATCTGGGACAGGGATGCATCAGCCCCAGCATTTT.

The rearrangement links TRBV19 to TRBJ2-2; TRBD1 or TRBD2 may be the D gene (5 bases each). The CDR3 has 16 amino acids. CDR1 and CDR2 from the germline V gene are LNHDA and SQIVND (reference sequence). V shed 6 bases and J shed 2 bases, with 16 bases lying between them. The CDR3 here is CASSQGRGTNTGELFF. The CDR3 DNA reads as TGTGCCAGTAGCCAGGGACGGGGCACCAACACCGGGGAGCTGTTTTTT.

V usage is TRBV19 and J usage is TRBJ2-7; a possible D gene is TRBD1 (6 bases). The CDR3 contains 14 residues. Germline loops: CDR1 LNHDA, CDR2 SQIVND (reference sequence). Deletions cut 1 base from V and 3 bases from J, with 10 bases between. As DNA, the CDR3 is TGTGCCAGTAGTATAGGTCAACAGGGCTACGAGCAGTACTTC. It encodes CASSIGQQGYEQYF.

The rearrangement joins TRBV7-2 to TRBJ1-4; D not resolved. CDR1 and CDR2 (germline): SGHTA, FQGNSA. Trimming removed 1 base at V and 0 bases at J, with 9 bases between. The CDR3 is 16 amino acids. The CDR3 DNA sequence: TGTGCCAGCAGCTTAGACTACGGCTCAACTAATGAAAAACTGTTTTTT. Translating gives CASSLDYGSTNEKLFF.

This clone came up many times. A read error may account for a junction end that differs from germline. V gene TRBV7-9 combines with J gene TRBJ1-1, with TRBD1 as a possible D gene (6 bases). The CDR3 has 11 amino acids. Germline V gene lookup returns CDR1 SEHNR and CDR2 FQNEAQ (reference sequence). CDR3 sequence: CASRPQGRDNF. In nucleotides, the CDR3 is TGTGCCAGCAGGCCCCAGGGGCGGGATAACTTT.